This T cell receptor (beta chain) stems from a study of early T cells in non-severe SARS-CoV-2 infection. TCRdb itself ran the 5' RACE reads through MiXCR, one entry per CDR3 protein. Of 30,000 to 45,000 distinct CDR3 sequences listed, 5.8% are singletons. The germline gives CDR1 WNHNN, CDR2 SYGVQD (reference sequence). V lost 3 bases, J lost 7 bases, and 9 bases lay in between. The CDR3 runs to 13 residues. The chain is built from TRBV10-1 and TRBJ2-2; D not certain. The specimen sequenced was whole blood. The sequence was obtained from an adult who was a healthcare worker with PCR-confirmed SARS-CoV-2 infection or an uninfected control (not recorded which). The DNA for the CDR3 is TGCGCCAGCAGTGATAACTGGGGCGGGGAGCTGTTTTTT. It specifies CASSDNWGGELFF.